What follows are 2 T cell receptor beta chains derived from one specimen sequenced in a study of spatial heterogeneity in lung cancer. Overall study findings and caveats: Tumors with more nonsynonymous mutations had more expanded intratumoral alpha and beta TCRs.

Documented time point: sample taken at primary tumor resection. These receptors' targets are unknown. One entry per CDR3 protein, called by TCRdb with MiXCR from the 5' RACE reads. The sample shows about 27,000 distinct CDR3 sequences, roughly 6.9% of them seen only once. This specimen consisted of lung tumor tissue, obtained at surgery. All receptors derive from a male donor with early-stage non-small cell lung cancer.

Many counts were recorded for this clonotype. The chain is built from TRBV20-1 and TRBJ1-2, with 8 positions matching TRBD1. Germline assignment: CDR1 DFQATT and CDR2 SNEGSKA (reference sequence). The J segment lost 1 base and the V segment lost 3 bases, leaving 1 base of the junction unmatched. This CDR3 is built from 13 residues. The chain's CDR3 is CSASTGGNYGYTF. The CDR3 bases are TGCAGTGCTAGCACAGGGGGTAACTATGGCTACACCTTC.

This clonotype was observed at least ten times. The chain carries TRBV25-1 and TRBJ2-3; TRBD2 matches at 11 bases. CDR1 MGHDK and CDR2 SYGVNS come from the germline V gene. This CDR3 contains 15 residues. The V and J ends lost 3 bases and 1 base, in that order; junction bases with no gene match: 0. The CDR3, as DNA: TGTGCCAGCAGTGAGACTAGCGGGGGCACAGATACGCAGTATTTT. Protein product: CASSETSGGTDTQYF.